The sequence of this T cell receptor (beta chain) was determined in a study of response to subunit inactivated influenza vaccine. General observations from the study: Every seasonal influenza vaccination brings in few new T cells, the authors suggested.

With regard to this clonotype: Its specificity is unknown.

TCRdb processed the RT-PCR reads anew with MiXCR; each CDR3 protein has one entry. Here the sample spans 710,000 or so distinct CDR3 sequences, 15% to 19% being singletons. Trimming took 7 bases from V and 1 from J; bases not matched to a gene: 5. The CDR3 is 14 residues long. Germline CDR1 reads LGHNA; CDR2 reads YNFKEQ. The chain couples TRBV4-2 to TRBJ1-2; 8 bases are shared with TRBD1. Here the sequenced sample was PBMCs from blood, taken 12 days after vaccination. This sequence originates from a man aged 50-59 years who received an inactivated influenza vaccine. In nucleotides, the CDR3 is TGTGCCAGCAACAGGACAGGGAATAACTATGGCTACACCTTC. Protein sequence: CASNRTGNNYGYTF.